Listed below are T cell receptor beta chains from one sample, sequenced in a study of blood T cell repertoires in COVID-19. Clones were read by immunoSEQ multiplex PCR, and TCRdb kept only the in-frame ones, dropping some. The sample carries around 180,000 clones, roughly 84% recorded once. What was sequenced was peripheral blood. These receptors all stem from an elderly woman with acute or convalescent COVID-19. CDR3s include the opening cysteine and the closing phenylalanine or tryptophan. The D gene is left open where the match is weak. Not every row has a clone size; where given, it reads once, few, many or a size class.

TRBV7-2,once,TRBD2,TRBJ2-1,CASSPRTSGGHKQFF,TGTGCCAGCAGCCCCCGGACTAGCGGGGGACACAAGCAGTTCTTC
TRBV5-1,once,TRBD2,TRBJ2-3,CASSFWTSGRGTDTQYF,TGCGCCAGCAGCTTCTGGACTAGCGGGAGGGGCACAGATACGCAGTATTTT
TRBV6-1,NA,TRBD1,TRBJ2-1,CASSELGDRFYNEQFF,TGTGCCAGCAGTGAACTCGGGGACAGGTTCTACAATGAGCAGTTCTTC
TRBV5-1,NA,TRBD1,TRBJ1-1,CASSLSDRVGTEAFF,TGCGCCAGCAGCTTGTCCGACAGGGTCGGCACTGAAGCTTTCTTT
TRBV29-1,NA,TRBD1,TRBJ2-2,CSVGTGGGGELFF,TGCAGCGTGGGGACAGGGGGCGGAGGGGAGCTGTTTTTT
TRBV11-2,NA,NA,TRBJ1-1,CASSLDRAGKAFF,TGTGCCAGCAGCTTAGATCGAGCAGGGAAAGCTTTCTTT
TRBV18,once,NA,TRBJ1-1,CASSPDVASSGTEAFF,TGTGCCAGCTCACCAGATGTAGCTTCCTCGGGGACTGAAGCTTTCTTT
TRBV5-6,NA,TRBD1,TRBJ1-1,CASSSRRGQGPEAFF,TGTGCCAGCAGCTCGAGAAGGGGACAGGGACCTGAAGCTTTCTTT
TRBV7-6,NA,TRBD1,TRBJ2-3,CASSSTGGETDTQYF,TGTGCCAGCAGCTCGACAGGGGGGGAGACAGATACGCAGTATTTT
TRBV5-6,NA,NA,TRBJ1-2,CASSLGHTGYTF,TGTGCCAGCAGCTTGGGGCATACGGGCTACACCTTC
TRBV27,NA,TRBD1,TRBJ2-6,CASSLFGQGSSGANVLTF,TGTGCCAGCAGTTTATTCGGACAGGGTTCCTCTGGGGCCAACGTCCTGACTTTC
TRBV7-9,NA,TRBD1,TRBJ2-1,CASSSWTGLAGEQFF,TGTGCCAGCAGCTCTTGGACAGGGCTGGCAGGTGAGCAGTTCTTC
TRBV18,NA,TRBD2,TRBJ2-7,CASSRGLAGGSSYEQYF,TGTGCCAGCTCACGTGGACTAGCGGGGGGCAGCTCCTACGAGCAGTACTTC
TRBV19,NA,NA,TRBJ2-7,CASSTRQDSYEQYF,TGTGCCAGTAGTACCAGACAGGACTCCTACGAGCAGTACTTC
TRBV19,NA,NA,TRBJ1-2,CASSINGRSYGYTF,TGTGCCAGTAGTATAAACGGGAGGAGCTATGGCTACACCTTC
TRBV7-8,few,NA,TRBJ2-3,CASRIVGAGDTQYF,TGTGCCAGCCGAATTGTGGGGGCGGGAGATACGCAGTATTTT
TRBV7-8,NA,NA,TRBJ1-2,CASSLEGRGYGYTF,TGTGCCAGCAGCTTAGAGGGCAGGGGTTATGGCTACACCTTC
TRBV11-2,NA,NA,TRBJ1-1,CASSPVVQTANTEAFF,TGTGCCAGCAGCCCGGTGGTCCAGACAGCGAACACTGAAGCTTTCTTT